The rows below give T cell receptor beta chains drawn from one sample of a study of CD8 T cells in Susac syndrome. MiXCR, applied by TCRdb to the immunoSEQ multiplex PCR reads, yields one record per CDR3 protein. This sample has 150,000 to 200,000 distinct CDR3 sequences, with roughly 94% found just once. Material for sequencing was CD4+ T cells from PBMCs. These receptors originate from a human donor with multiple sclerosis. CDR3s leave out the opening cysteine and the closing phenylalanine or tryptophan. A row's size may be missing; if present it is once, few, many or a size class.

cdr3_aa,clone_size,j_call,v_call
ASSLDGSSYEQY,NA,TRBJ2-7,TRBV13
ASSQASPPGNEKLF,NA,TRBJ1-4,TRBV3-1
ASSPSPRAEAF,NA,TRBJ1-1,TRBV7-6
AWSVGGSAQPQH,NA,TRBJ1-5,TRBV30
ASGSGSSYEQY,NA,TRBJ2-7,TRBV27
SASQSSGANVLT,NA,TRBJ2-6,TRBV20-1
ASSGPEGYTEAF,NA,TRBJ1-1,TRBV7-9
ASSGLAREQY,NA,TRBJ2-7,TRBV7-9
ATSDFDRNYGYT,NA,TRBJ1-2,TRBV24-1
SVAKGLTGELF,NA,TRBJ2-2,TRBV29-1
ATSAQGQGSNQPQH,NA,TRBJ1-5,TRBV24-1
SAGGGKTYNEQF,NA,TRBJ2-1,TRBV20-1
ASSTRGNQPQH,NA,TRBJ1-5,TRBV12-3/TRBV12-4
ASSPNPGQAYEQY,NA,TRBJ2-7,TRBV7-9
ASSLFQFGYT,NA,TRBJ1-2,TRBV12-3/TRBV12-4
ASTNGGSGHGYT,once,TRBJ1-2,TRBV9
ASTRAGGPLKTYEQY,once,TRBJ2-7,TRBV6-2/TRBV6-3
ASTQGGSYGYT,NA,TRBJ1-2,TRBV12-3/TRBV12-4
ASSKREAYEQY,NA,TRBJ2-7,TRBV6-5
ASRLTSGPDTQY,NA,TRBJ2-3,TRBV14
ASSSRGQGDTEVF,NA,TRBJ1-1,TRBV5-4
SASSGGSETQY,NA,TRBJ2-5,TRBV20-1
ASSQDLGGTAEPQH,NA,TRBJ1-5,TRBV4-1
ATSDSWTANTGELF,NA,TRBJ2-2,TRBV24-1
ASSVRSLAGDETQY,NA,TRBJ2-5,TRBV7-2
ASSSTSGRYNEQF,NA,TRBJ2-1,TRBV28
ASSPLSYEQY,NA,TRBJ2-7,TRBV18
SVVPWGRGGLDTQY,NA,TRBJ2-3,TRBV29-1
ASSDGARVAYEQY,NA,TRBJ2-7,TRBV6-6
ATRDLAHEQY,NA,TRBJ2-7,TRBV10-3
ASSEKGNEDEQY,once,TRBJ2-7,TRBV6-1
AWSGGDFSGANVLT,once,TRBJ2-6,TRBV30